At least ten counts were recorded for the clone carrying this T cell receptor beta chain. TCRdb redid the calling of the RT-PCR reads with MiXCR, one entry per CDR3 protein. The profile shows about 700,000 distinct CDR3 sequences, 14% of them singletons. The CDR3 consists of 15 residues. Per the germline V gene, CDR1 is DFQATT and CDR2 is SNEGSKA (reference sequence). With 2 bases clipped from V and 0 bases from J, the junction kept 5 bases outside the gene matches. Sequenced: memory CD4+ T cells from blood. This TCR derives from a female donor in good health, serving as a healthy control. The chain uses TRBV20-1 and TRBJ2-3; 7 bases align to TRBD1. Written as DNA, the CDR3 is TGCAGTGCTAGACGAGGGGGCGACAGCACAGATACGCAGTATTTT. Translating gives CSARRGGDSTDTQYF.